This T cell receptor (beta chain) was sequenced in a study of blood T cell repertoires in COVID-19. Study in general: T cells, B-cell-depleted T cells, or PBMCs provided the cDNA or gDNA that served as material.

Original analysis: How many nucleated cells were present was estimated from reference gene primer amplification. Here immunoSEQ multiplex PCR was the method, and the copy in TCRdb shows in-frame clones only, minus some. The V and J calls and clone size were taken over from that table, and D and trimming were inferred from the DNA. The table has fewer than 200,000 clones, roughly 91% seen once. Germline V CDR1 and CDR2: SGHVS, FQNEAQ. Trimming stripped 2 bases from V and 0 bases from J, with 5 bases between. The CDR3 spans 15 residues. The Seattle patients joined while their infection was active and were tracked longitudinally afterward.

The chain links TRBV7-8 to TRBJ2-6; no definite D call. Material: peripheral blood. This TCR was sampled from a man aged 18 to 29 with COVID-19, enrolled during active disease. The CDR3 is CASSLQYSGANVLTF. The CDR3 nucleotides are TGTGCCAGCAGCTTACAGTACTCTGGGGCCAACGTCCTGACTTTC. The complete variable domain, with remaining parts taken from reference TRBV7-8 and TRBJ2-6, reads GAGVSQSPRYKVAKRGQDVALRCDPISGHVSLFWYQQALGQGPEFLTYFQNEAQLDKSGLPSDRFFAERPEGSVSTLKIQRTQQEDSAVYLCASSLQYSGANVLTFGAGSRLTVL.